This T cell receptor beta chain derives from a study of T cells in Graves' hyperthyroidism and ophthalmopathy. This CDR3 spans 16 amino acids. V lost 1 base and J lost 1, with 8 bases in between. Germline CDR1 reads LNHDA; CDR2 reads SQIVND (reference sequence). RNA transcripts served as the template for amplifying TCR beta CDR3 regions. The HTBI primer set drove a first-round RT-PCR of the TCR CDR3. MiXCR was run by TCRdb on the multiplex PCR reads, yielding one entry per CDR3 protein. The table includes 350,000 to 400,000 distinct CDR3 sequences, about 15% detected once. The sample consisted of blood. The chain combines TRBV19 with TRBJ2-6; weak D call: TRBD1 (6 bases). The TCR originated in a woman aged 25-40 years with Graves' hyperthyroidism. The CDR3 nucleotides are TGTGCCAGTAGTATAGTTACAGGGTCTGGGGCCAACGTCCTGACTTTC. This gives the protein CASSIVTGSGANVLTF.